A selection of T cell receptor beta chains follows, all from one sample in a study of shared clonotypes between healthy human individuals. Only in-frame clones appear in the TCRdb table, and some are missing; sequencing was by immunoSEQ multiplex PCR. The profile covers approximately 320,000 clones, with roughly 70% appearing a single time and 9% to 12% taken by the ten largest. Sequences were obtained from memory CD4+ T cells sorted from blood. The origin of the receptors is a man in his thirties or forties in good health. Both conserved end residues are part of each CDR3. Fields, in order: J gene, D gene, V gene, clone size, CDR3 protein, CDR3 DNA. The D gene is left open where the match is weak. Size values are once, few and many counts, or a class for expanded clones, and some rows have none.

TRBJ2-2	TRBD2	TRBV5-4	.	CASSTYGLANAGELFF	TGTGCCAGCAGCACCTACGGACTAGCGAACGCCGGGGAGCTGTTTTTT
TRBJ2-7	TRBD1	TRBV15	.	CATSRSRDRAYEQYF	TGTGCCACCAGCAGGTCCCGGGACAGGGCCTACGAGCAGTACTTC
TRBJ2-1	.	TRBV6-5	.	CASRESLAINEQFF	TGTGCCAGCAGAGAATCACTAGCTATCAATGAGCAGTTCTTC
TRBJ1-3	.	TRBV4-1	.	CASSQEGPGSGNTIYF	TGCGCCAGCAGCCAAGAGGGCCCAGGCTCTGGAAACACCATATATTTT
TRBJ2-4	.	TRBV7-3	.	CASSLVQGSKNIQYF	TGTGCCAGCAGCTTAGTTCAGGGATCCAAAAACATTCAGTACTTC
TRBJ2-2	TRBD2	TRBV5-4	once	CASSPGLAGGTGELFF	TGTGCCAGCAGCCCGGGACTAGCGGGAGGGACCGGGGAGCTGTTTTTT
TRBJ2-3	TRBD2	TRBV9	few	CASSAGTSGSMDTQYF	TGTGCCAGCAGCGCGGGGACTAGCGGGAGCATGGATACGCAGTATTTT
TRBJ2-2	.	TRBV10-3	.	CAISGNDGELFF	TGTGCCATCAGTGGGAACGACGGGGAGCTGTTTTTT
TRBJ1-1	.	TRBV5-1	few	CASSTDGGTPEAFF	TGCGCCAGCAGCACCGATGGGGGGACCCCTGAAGCTTTCTTT
TRBJ1-5	.	TRBV5-5	.	CASSPGSANQPQHF	TGTGCCAGCAGCCCCGGGTCGGCGAATCAGCCCCAGCATTTT
TRBJ2-1	.	TRBV14	many	CASSQEFYNEQFF	TGTGCCAGCAGCCAAGAGTTCTACAATGAGCAGTTCTTC
TRBJ2-5	.	TRBV11-2	.	CASSLGRETQYF	TGTGCCAGCAGCTTAGGACGAGAGACCCAGTACTTC
TRBJ2-3	.	TRBV30	.	CAWTHSTTGGQYF	TGTGCCTGGACCCACTCGACTACCGGGGGGCAGTATTTT
TRBJ1-4	.	TRBV28	.	CASQKNEKLFF	TGTGCCAGCCAGAAGAATGAAAAACTGTTTTTT
TRBJ2-3	.	TRBV28	.	CASSPAGTSTDTQYF	TGTGCCAGCAGCCCCGCGGGAACTAGCACAGATACGCAGTATTTT
TRBJ2-1	.	TRBV28	few	CASSLGEREQFF	TGTGCCAGCAGTTTGGGTGAACGCGAGCAGTTCTTC
TRBJ1-4	TRBD1	TRBV30	.	CAWGTGVGAANEKLFF	TGTGCCTGGGGGACAGGTGTTGGAGCGGCTAATGAAAAACTGTTTTTT
TRBJ2-1	.	TRBV19	.	CASTNTGEQFF	TGTGCCAGTACCAATACAGGGGAGCAGTTCTTC
TRBJ2-1	.	TRBV10-1	.	CASSLAMGFYNEQFF	TGCGCCAGCAGTCTAGCGATGGGGTTCTACAATGAGCAGTTCTTC
TRBJ2-2	TRBD2	TRBV5-5	.	CASSFGAGGAGELFF	TGTGCCAGCAGCTTCGGAGCGGGAGGTGCCGGGGAGCTGTTTTTT
TRBJ2-1	.	TRBV7-3	few	CASSTAVYNEQFF	TGTGCCAGCTCCACCGCGGTTTACAATGAGCAGTTCTTC
TRBJ1-1	.	TRBV2	many	CASSVSDPGAFF	TGTGCCAGCAGTGTCAGTGATCCCGGGGCTTTCTTT
TRBJ2-6	.	TRBV5-1	few	CASSLDFSGANVLTF	TGCGCCAGCAGCTTGGACTTCTCTGGGGCCAACGTCCTGACTTTC
TRBJ2-7	TRBD1	TRBV5-1	few	CASSTPGQAYEQYF	TGCGCCAGCAGCACCCCGGGACAGGCCTACGAGCAGTACTTC
TRBJ1-4	.	TRBV18	.	CASSPLPRGATNEKLFF	TGTGCCAGCTCACCGCTTCCCAGGGGAGCAACTAATGAAAAACTGTTTTTT
TRBJ2-1	.	TRBV18	.	CASSPPQVYNEQFF	TGTGCCAGCTCACCACCGCAGGTTTACAATGAGCAGTTCTTC
TRBJ1-1	.	TRBV5-1	.	CASSRVDSRGTEAFF	TGCGCCAGCAGTAGGGTAGATTCTCGGGGCACTGAAGCTTTCTTT
TRBJ2-3	.	TRBV6-1	.	CASFRGDTQYF	TGTGCCAGCTTCCGCGGAGATACGCAGTATTTT
TRBJ1-2	.	TRBV10-3	.	CAFKDAAYGGYTF	TGTGCCTTTAAAGACGCAGCATACGGGGGCTACACCTTC
TRBJ2-3	TRBD2	TRBV7-9	.	CASLGLAGGDYRDTDTQYF	TGTGCCAGCTTGGGACTAGCGGGAGGGGATTACCGGGACACAGATACGCAGTATTTT
TRBJ2-3	.	TRBV27	once	CASSLSGVPTDTQYF	TGTGCCAGCAGTTTATCCGGGGTCCCCACAGATACGCAGTATTTT
TRBJ2-2	.	TRBV5-4	few	CASSLAPGAASTGELFF	TGTGCCAGCAGCTTGGCGCCCGGGGCTGCGAGCACCGGGGAGCTGTTTTTT
TRBJ2-3	TRBD2	TRBV6-1	.	CASKRGREGTDTQYF	TGTGCCAGCAAGAGGGGCAGGGAGGGTACAGATACGCAGTATTTT
TRBJ1-5	.	TRBV6-5	.	CASSTFNQPQHF	TGTGCCAGCAGTACGTTCAATCAGCCCCAGCATTTT
TRBJ2-7	.	TRBV10-3	.	CAIMSSSYEQYF	TGTGCCATCATGTCCAGCTCCTACGAGCAGTACTTC
TRBJ2-3	.	TRBV21-1	.	CASSKEGLAGGQIETDTQYF	TGTGCCAGCAGCAAAGAGGGACTAGCGGGAGGGCAGATAGAGACAGATACGCAGTATTTT
TRBJ1-5	.	TRBV6-1	.	CASRGDGGQPQHF	TGTGCCAGCAGAGGGGATGGGGGTCAGCCCCAGCATTTT
TRBJ2-3	.	TRBV9	.	CASSVLGAHTDTQYF	TGTGCCAGCAGCGTACTGGGGGCGCACACAGATACGCAGTATTTT
TRBJ1-2	TRBD1	TRBV6-5	.	CASSLTQGASYTF	TGTGCCAGCAGCCTTACACAGGGGGCGAGCTACACCTTC
TRBJ2-5	.	TRBV7-9	.	CASNNRRETQYF	TGTGCCAGCAACAACAGAAGGGAGACCCAGTACTTC
TRBJ2-7	.	TRBV6-6	.	CASREGEGCEQYF	TGTGCCAGCAGAGAGGGGGAGGGCTGCGAGCAGTACTTC
TRBJ2-7	.	TRBV6-5	once	CASSTGPFYEQYF	TGTGCCAGCAGCACCGGCCCATTCTACGAGCAGTACTTC
TRBJ1-1	.	TRBV2	.	CASRLQGLGAFF	TGTGCCAGCAGGCTACAGGGTTTAGGAGCTTTCTTT
TRBJ1-5	TRBD1	TRBV2	many	CASSVRLDRGNQPQHF	TGTGCCAGCAGTGTGCGCCTAGACAGGGGTAATCAGCCCCAGCATTTT
TRBJ2-5	TRBD2	TRBV5-5	.	CASSPGTSVQVIRETQYF	TGTGCCAGCAGCCCTGGGACTAGCGTACAGGTCATTAGGGAGACCCAGTACTTC
TRBJ2-7	TRBD2	TRBV19	many	CASSPLGTSGIMAYEQYF	TGTGCCAGTAGTCCGCTCGGGACTAGCGGGATCATGGCCTACGAGCAGTACTTC
TRBJ2-1	.	TRBV5-3	.	CARSFEVRFF	TGTGCCAGAAGCTTTGAAGTCCGGTTCTTC
TRBJ2-6	.	TRBV11-2	many	CASTGGSSGANVLTF	TGTGCCAGCACCGGCGGTTCCTCTGGGGCCAACGTCCTGACTTTC
TRBJ2-5	.	TRBV7-2	.	CASSPIKGQETQYF	TGTGCCAGCAGCCCCATCAAGGGCCAAGAGACCCAGTACTTC
TRBJ1-2	.	TRBV27	few	CASSLRVLGGSHGYTF	TGTGCCAGCAGTTTAAGGGTGCTGGGAGGCTCGCATGGCTACACCTTC
TRBJ1-2	TRBD1	TRBV5-1	few	CASSFSRDRYGYTF	TGCGCCAGCAGCTTTTCCCGGGACAGGTATGGCTACACCTTC
TRBJ2-2	.	TRBV11-2	.	CASSPGAGLNTGELFF	TGTGCCAGCAGCCCTGGGGCGGGGCTAAACACCGGGGAGCTGTTTTTT
TRBJ2-7	TRBD2	TRBV7-9	.	CASTGLAGFYEQYF	TGTGCCAGCACCGGACTAGCGGGGTTCTACGAGCAGTACTTC
TRBJ1-5	.	TRBV28	few	CASRSPGAGSNQPQHF	TGTGCCAGCAGATCCCCTGGGGCAGGGAGCAATCAGCCCCAGCATTTT
TRBJ2-2	.	TRBV7-8	.	CASSLGFTGELFF	TGTGCCAGCAGCCTAGGGTTCACCGGGGAGCTGTTTTTT